This T cell receptor beta chain is drawn from a study of blood T cell repertoires in COVID-19. As for the study in general: Italy, Spain and the United States were the sources of the convalescent and acute COVID-19 samples. T cells, B-cell-depleted T cells, or PBMCs provided the cDNA or gDNA that served as material.

As processed by the authors: Reference gene primer amplification yielded estimated nucleated cell counts. The table came from immunoSEQ multiplex PCR; TCRdb's copy has only in-frame clones and leaves some out. D and trimming come from the DNA, and the V and J calls and clone size come from that table. The sample yields about 82,000 clones, roughly four fifths seen once. Germline lookup yields CDR1 SGHTA and CDR2 FQGNSA. V lost 5 bases, J lost 1 base, and 13 bases lay in between. This CDR3 has 15 residues. Sequenced input: peripheral blood. V is TRBV7-2 and J is TRBJ2-3, with D perhaps matching TRBD2 (6 bases). This receptor was identified in a man aged 50 to 59 with active or convalescent COVID-19. CDR3 nucleotides: TGTGCCAGCAGCGCCCAGGCGGGACGCACAGATACGCAGTATTTT. Encoded protein: CASSAQAGRTDTQYF.